The 22 T cell receptor beta chains given below trace back to one sample, sequenced in a study of blood T cells in healthy people across ages. A sample-barcoded 5' primer and a J-beta primer mix were used in a second PCR of about 6 to 11 cycles. TCRdb independently ran MiXCR on the 5' RACE reads; one entry per CDR3 protein. There are over a million distinct CDR3 sequences in the sample; 20% to 25% occur only once, and 0.75% lies in the top ten. These data are also associated with another study on T cells of mothers and their children.

Source material: blood. Receptor source: a girl aged 2 to 9 in good health.

Comment on this clonotype: One end of the junction does not line up with germline, which may come from a read error. This chain uses TRBV5-5 with TRBJ2-6; TRBD2 might be the D (6 bases). This CDR3 has 15 residues. The germline V gene has CDR1 SGHKS and CDR2 YYEKEE (reference sequence). CDR3 loop: CAGSFIRGVANVLTF. CDR3 DNA sequence: TGTGCCGGCAGCTTTATCCGCGGGGTGGCCAACGTCCTGACTTTC.

The chain has TRBV27 and TRBJ1-4, with D possibly being TRBD1 (6 bases). This CDR3 has 14 residues. Trimming took off 3 bases at V and 7 bases at J, with 12 bases between the two ends. Per germline, CDR1 MNHEY and CDR2 SMNVEV (reference sequence). The CDR3 reads CASSFGGYSEKLFF. CDR3 nucleotides: TGTGCCAGCAGTTTTGGGGGCTATAGTGAAAAACTGTTTTTT.

This clonotype was counted only a few times. The J gene is TRBJ2-5, the V gene TRBV10-3; 10 positions agree with TRBD2. Judging by the DNA end, TRBJ2-1 fits better; the J call may be wrong. Germline values: CDR1 ENHRY, CDR2 SYGVKD. The CDR3 is made up of 16 amino acids. CDR3 sequence (DNA): TGTGCCATCAGCTTCTTGACTAGCGGGTACTACAATGAGCAGTTCTTC. It yields the protein CAISFLTSGYYNEQFF.

This chain links TRBV12-3 or TRBV12-4 with TRBJ2-5; D possibly corresponds to TRBD1 (5 bases). The CDR3 has 14 residues. The germline V and J ends were trimmed by 10 bases and 1 base, with 16 bases remaining between them. The chain's CDR3 is CATQRLDSQETQYF. DNA for the CDR3: TGTGCCACCCAACGACTCGACAGCCAAGAGACCCAGTACTTC.

This clonotype was counted only a few times. The V call is TRBV10-3, the J call TRBJ2-3; no reliable D call. The CDR3 length is 12 residues. From germline, CDR1 is ENHRY and CDR2 SYGVKD. The ends were cut back, 3 bases at V and 5 bases at J, with 6 bases in the middle. CDR3 sequence reads: CAISEIGDTQYF. For the CDR3, the DNA is TGTGCCATCAGTGAAATTGGAGATACGCAGTATTTT.

This clonotype has just one count. V usage is TRBV10-2 and J usage is TRBJ1-1; 9 bases align to TRBD1. CDR1 is WSHSY and CDR2 is SAAADI in the germline V gene. The CDR3 totals 17 residues. J gave up 7 bases and V 0 bases, and 12 bases lay outside the gene matches. CDR3 bases: TGCGCCAGCAGTGAGTCGACTTTACAGGGGGCTGAGGGTGAAGCTTTCTTT. Amino acid sequence: CASSESTLQGAEGEAFF.

This chain links TRBV7-3 with TRBJ1-1; TRBD1 might be the D (6 bases). The CDR3 runs 16 residues. V was cut by 3 bases and J by 0 bases, with 14 bases left in between. The germline CDR1 and CDR2 sequences are SGHTA and FQGTGA. The CDR3 DNA follows: TGTGCCAGCAGCTTTCGACAGGAGGGGGTGAACACTGAAGCTTTCTTT. It specifies CASSFRQEGVNTEAFF.

The chain employs TRBV7-3 and TRBJ2-1; D not resolved. The CDR3 extends over 14 amino acids. The germline V gene has CDR1 SGHTA and CDR2 FQGTGA. Between the trimmed V and J ends, which lost 4 bases and 9 bases, there was a span of 16 bases. CDR3 loop: CASSSFLVSGEQFF. In nucleotides, the CDR3 is TGTGCCAGCAGCTCTTTCCTAGTATCAGGTGAGCAGTTCTTC.

This clonotype has just a few counts. The V gene is TRBV7-2, the J gene TRBJ2-5, with 11 bases that match TRBD2. Germline V gives CDR1 SGHTA, CDR2 FQGNSA. The junction had 4 bases not matched to a gene; V was cut back by 0 bases and J by 1 base. The CDR3 is 17 amino acids. CDR3 residues: CASSLATSGRSQETQYF. CDR3 coding DNA: TGTGCCAGCAGCTTAGCAACTAGCGGGAGATCCCAAGAGACCCAGTACTTC.

This clonotype was observed a handful of times. This chain links TRBV3-1 with TRBJ2-1; 7 bases agree with TRBD2. From germline, CDR1 is LGHDT and CDR2 YNNKEL (reference sequence). V gave up 4 bases and J gave up 7 bases; unmatched junction bases: 10. This CDR3 comprises 15 residues. The CDR3: CASSPSSGMYNEQFF. For the CDR3, the DNA is TGTGCCAGCAGCCCCTCAAGCGGGATGTATAATGAGCAGTTCTTC.

CDR3 sequence reads: CASSQVPQGMTEAFF. The CDR3 DNA sequence: TGTGCCAGCAGCCAAGTTCCACAGGGGATGACTGAAGCTTTCTTT. J is TRBJ1-1 and V is TRBV4-2, with TRBD1 matching 7 bases. Losses at the gene ends were 1 base for V and 5 bases for J; bases not matched to a gene: 7. This CDR3 is 15 amino acids long. Germline V CDR1 and CDR2: LGHNA, YNFKEQ.

The chain uses TRBV7-3 and TRBJ1-2; D unresolved. The CDR3 length is 14 residues. Germline V CDR1 and CDR2: SGHTA, FQGTGA. Trimming stripped 1 base from V and 4 bases from J, with 10 bases between. For the CDR3, the DNA is TGTGCCAGCAGCTTAAGGCAGGAGTCCTATGGCTACACCTTC. Translating it yields CASSLRQESYGYTF.

This clonotype was recorded many times. J is TRBJ2-7 and V is TRBV25-1, with 7 positions matching TRBD1. Germline V gives CDR1 MGHDK, CDR2 SYGVNS. The CDR3 extends over 12 amino acids. V lost 6 bases to trimming and J lost 5 bases; unmatched junction nucleotides: 4. This chain's CDR3 is CASRDRVHEQYF. For the CDR3, the DNA is TGTGCCAGCAGAGACAGGGTCCACGAGCAGTACTTC.

This clonotype was counted a few times. This chain joins TRBV12-3 or TRBV12-4 and TRBJ2-1; 9 bases fit TRBD1. With V trimmed by 9 bases and J by 15 bases, 9 bases remained unmatched. The CDR3 loop spans 11 amino acids. CDR3 in DNA: TGTGCCAGTCGTTCGGGACAGGGTGCGTTCTTC. Residues: CASRSGQGAFF.

The V gene is TRBV13, the J gene TRBJ2-3, with 8 positions matching TRBD2. The CDR3 consists of 17 residues. Germline lookup yields CDR1 PRHDT and CDR2 FYEKMQ (reference sequence). The ends lost 5 bases at V and 3 bases at J; junction bases unmatched: 13. CDR3 loop: CASSPTGGWSDTDTQYF. As DNA, the CDR3 is TGTGCCAGCAGCCCCACGGGGGGGTGGAGCGATACAGATACGCAGTATTTT.

This clonotype has only a few counts. J is TRBJ1-2 and V is TRBV5-1; no reliable D call. Per the germline V gene, CDR1 is SGHRS and CDR2 is YFSETQ. The CDR3 is 14 residues long. V was pared by 0 bases and J by 5 bases, with 11 bases between. The CDR3 region is CASSLAFQLYGYTF. CDR3 sequence (DNA): TGCGCCAGCAGCTTGGCCTTTCAACTGTATGGCTACACCTTC.

This clonotype was observed once. The rearrangement links TRBV28 to TRBJ2-7; D could derive from TRBD1 or TRBD2 (5 bases each). CDR1 is MDHEN and CDR2 is SYDVKM in the germline V gene. The CDR3 extends over 14 amino acids. Trimming cost V 3 bases and J 5 bases, with 14 bases left between them. CDR3 in DNA: TGTGCCAGCAGTTTCCTCGGGACGATGCACGAGCAGTACTTC. As protein: CASSFLGTMHEQYF.

The CDR3 nucleotides are TGTGCCAGTAAATCAAACCCTCTTTCCTACGAGCAGTACTTC. It is translated as CASKSNPLSYEQYF. The chain is built from TRBV19 and TRBJ2-5; D gene uncertain. The last part of the DNA fits TRBJ2-7 better; the J call may be wrong. The CDR3 runs 14 residues. CDR1 and CDR2 from the germline V gene are LNHDA and SQIVND (reference sequence).

The table lists this clonotype with a few counts. The chain uses TRBV29-1 and TRBJ2-5; possible D gene TRBD2, 5 bases. The J call is in doubt because the DNA end fits TRBJ2-1 better. The length of the CDR3 is 13 residues. Germline CDR1 SQVTM, CDR2 ANQGSEA. The CDR3: CSVGTLSYNEQFF. CDR3 nucleotide sequence: TGCAGCGTTGGGACTCTCTCCTACAATGAGCAGTTCTTC.

The chain carries TRBV6-1 and TRBJ2-5; 7 nucleotides agree with TRBD2. CDR3 length: 15 residues. Trimming at V came to 6 bases and at J to 8 bases, leaving 15 bases not matched to a gene. The germline gives CDR1 MNHNS, CDR2 SASEGT. CDR3 protein: CASRVAGVTLGTQYF. The CDR3 coding sequence is TGTGCCAGCAGGGTGGCGGGGGTTACCTTAGGTACCCAGTACTTC.

This clonotype was counted only a few times. The V call is TRBV7-9, the J call TRBJ1-4; maybe TRBD1 (5 bases). Trimming took off 7 bases at V and 7 bases at J, with 22 bases between the two ends. Germline values: CDR1 SEHNR, CDR2 FQNEAQ (reference sequence). The CDR3 sequence is 16 residues long. CDR3 in amino acids: CASTTRDDSLIEKLFF. As DNA, the CDR3 is TGTGCCAGCACGACAAGGGACGACAGCTTAATTGAAAAACTGTTTTTT.

The chain has TRBV7-2 and TRBJ2-5, with D perhaps assigned TRBD1 or TRBD2 (5 bases each). TRBJ2-7 explains the end of the DNA better; the J call may be wrong. There are 14 residues in the CDR3. Germline CDR1 reads SGHTA; CDR2 reads FQGNSA. The CDR3 spells CASSFGGMLYEQYF. In DNA, the CDR3 is TGTGCCAGCAGCTTTGGGGGAATGCTCTACGAGCAGTACTTC.